One and the same sample provided the 18 T cell receptor beta chains below, sequenced in a study of T-cell memory formation after mild COVID-19. TCRdb reprocessed the 5' RACE reads via MiXCR and lists one record per CDR3 protein. The sample yields approximately 200,000 distinct CDR3 sequences, approximately 16% seen once. The specimen was PBMCs or a T cell subset sorted from them (not recorded which). The receptors come from an adult woman who had mild COVID-19 (a few samples of this study predate the infection). Cell type and time point are not known.

V and J are TRBV6-6 and TRBJ2-5; D gene ambiguous. Germline V gene sequence: CDR1 MNHNY, CDR2 SVGAGI (reference sequence). Between the trimmed V and J ends, which lost 6 bases and 1 base, there was a span of 12 bases. The CDR3 consists of 14 residues. The CDR3, as DNA: TGTGCCAGCAGCTCTCGTACGCCCCAAGAGACCCAGTACTTC. Protein sequence: CASSSRTPQETQYF.

The rearrangement links TRBV7-9 to TRBJ2-6; maybe TRBD1 (6 bases). CDR1 and CDR2 (germline): SEHNR, FQNEAQ (reference sequence). V was trimmed by 6 bases and J by 1 base, leaving 10 bases between them. This CDR3 contains 15 residues. CDR3 sequence reads: CASRYTGSGANVLTF. In DNA form, the CDR3 reads TGTGCCAGCAGGTACACAGGGTCTGGGGCCAACGTCCTGACTTTC.

The genes are TRBV7-8 and TRBJ2-1; unclear D gene. This CDR3 region has 14 residues. V gave up 7 bases and J gave up 1 base, with 11 bases separating them. Germline CDR1 and CDR2: SGHVS and FQNEAQ. CDR3 coding DNA: TGTGCCAGCATACCACAAGGATCCTACAATGAGCAGTTCTTC. As protein: CASIPQGSYNEQFF.

This clonotype showed up just a few times. J is TRBJ2-5 and V is TRBV5-5; D perhaps matches TRBD1 (5 bases). Germline lookup yields CDR1 SGHKS and CDR2 YYEKEE (reference sequence). The CDR3 is 14 amino acids. V was clipped by 1 base and J by 4 bases, with 11 bases between them. CDR3 residues: CASSLFQTAETQYF. In nucleotides, the CDR3 is TGTGCCAGCAGCTTGTTTCAGACAGCAGAGACCCAGTACTTC. Drawing the rest from reference TRBV5-5 and TRBJ2-5, the complete variable domain is DAGVTQSPTHLIKTRGQQVTLRCSPISGHKSVSWYQQVLGQGPQFIFQYYEKEERGRGNFPDRFSARQFPNYSSELNVNALLLGDSALYLCASSLFQTAETQYFGPGTRLLVL.

This clonotype was recorded at least ten times. V usage is TRBV7-9 and J usage is TRBJ2-7; TRBD1 might be the D (6 bases). The CDR3 spans 14 residues. Germline CDR1 and CDR2: SEHNR and FQNEAQ (reference sequence). V was clipped by 5 bases and J by 3 bases, with 14 bases between them. Written as DNA, the CDR3 is TGTGCCAGCAGCCGACTGGGGACAAACTACGAGCAGTACTTC. It is translated as CASSRLGTNYEQYF.

V usage is TRBV5-5 and J usage is TRBJ1-4; D not certain. CDR3 length: 15 residues. The V gene's germline CDR1 is SGHKS and CDR2 YYEKEE (reference sequence). Trimming took off 1 base at V and 7 bases at J, with 14 bases between the two ends. The CDR3, as DNA: TGTGCCAGCAGCTTGAGGGATTCCTTTGGTGAAAAACTGTTTTTT. It is translated as CASSLRDSFGEKLFF. The variable domain in full, with the rest retrieved from reference TRBV5-5 and TRBJ1-4, is DAGVTQSPTHLIKTRGQQVTLRCSPISGHKSVSWYQQVLGQGPQFIFQYYEKEERGRGNFPDRFSARQFPNYSSELNVNALLLGDSALYLCASSLRDSFGEKLFFGSGTQLSVL.

There are a few counts of this clonotype. The rearrangement uses TRBV7-6 and TRBJ2-3; D call uncertain. Trimming took off 6 bases at V and 2 bases at J, with 9 bases between the two ends. The germline gives CDR1 SGHVS, CDR2 FNYEAQ. The CDR3 is 13 residues long. This CDR3 reads CASRVMSTDTQYF. CDR3 DNA: TGTGCCAGCAGGGTCATGTCCACAGATACGCAGTATTTT.

This clonotype was seen a few times. The chain recombines TRBV6-2 or TRBV6-3 with TRBJ1-1; D is unclear. V was cut by 3 bases and J by 1 base, with 12 bases left in between. The V gene's germline CDR1 is MNHEY and CDR2 SVGEGT. The CDR3 has 15 residues. This CDR3 is CASSYASAGNTEAFF. The CDR3 DNA follows: TGTGCCAGCAGTTATGCCTCGGCAGGGAACACTGAAGCTTTCTTT.

The gene calls are TRBV6-2 or TRBV6-3 and TRBJ2-6; 8 bases map to TRBD1. The junction had 7 bases not matched to a gene; V was cut back by 6 bases and J by 0 bases. There are 17 residues in the CDR3. CDR1 and CDR2 (germline): MNHEY, SVGEGT. The CDR3 region is CASRRGQGSSGANVLTF. In DNA form, the CDR3 reads TGTGCCAGCAGACGTGGACAGGGAAGCTCTGGGGCCAACGTCCTGACTTTC.

This clonotype has a count of ten or more. The rearrangement uses TRBV5-1 and TRBJ2-3; TRBD2 matches at 8 bases. The CDR3 runs to 16 residues. After removal of 2 bases from V and 0 bases from J, the junction contained 5 bases not matched to a gene. Germline CDR1 reads SGHRS; CDR2 reads YFSETQ. The CDR3: CASSFTAGGSTDTQYF. Here the CDR3 DNA reads TGCGCCAGCAGCTTTACGGCGGGGGGAAGCACAGATACGCAGTATTTT. The full variable domain, with the rest looked up from reference TRBV5-1 and TRBJ2-3, is KAGVTQTPRYLIKTRGQQVTLSCSPISGHRSVSWYQQTPGQGLQFLFEYFSETQRNKGNFPGRFSGRQFSNSRSEMNVSTLELGDSALYLCASSFTAGGSTDTQYFGPGTRLTVL.

V and J are TRBV24-1 and TRBJ2-7, with TRBD2 matching over 7 bases. The CDR3 extends over 13 amino acids. Per germline, CDR1 KGHDR and CDR2 SFDVKD. V shed 9 bases, J shed 4 bases, and the junction held 8 bases outside the gene matches. The DNA for the CDR3 is TGTGCCACCTCTCCTCCGGGGGGTTACGAGCAGTACTTC. Protein: CATSPPGGYEQYF.

The chain uses TRBV9 and TRBJ2-1; perhaps TRBD2 as D (6 bases). In germline, CDR1 is SGDLS, CDR2 YYNGEE. The CDR3 is 11 amino acids. V gave up 4 bases and J gave up 13 bases, with 12 bases separating them. The CDR3 loop reads CASSSGDSQFF. The CDR3 DNA sequence: TGTGCCAGCAGCTCCGGGGACTCTCAGTTCTTC. The full variable domain, rest sourced from reference TRBV9 and TRBJ2-1, is DSGVTQTPKHLITATGQRVTLRCSPRSGDLSVYWYQQSLDQGLQFLIQYYNGEERAKGNILERFSAQQFPDLHSELNLSSLELGDSALYFCASSSGDSQFFGPGTRLTVL.

This clonotype came up many times. This chain connects TRBV7-9 to TRBJ2-5, with 9 bases that match TRBD1. Germline V gene lookup returns CDR1 SEHNR and CDR2 FQNEAQ (reference sequence). The CDR3 consists of 14 residues. J lost 5 bases, V lost 3 bases, and 4 bases had no gene match. CDR3 nucleotides: TGTGCCAGCAGCTTCGGACAGGGGAGGGAGACCCAGTACTTC. Its protein product is CASSFGQGRETQYF.

J is TRBJ2-5 and V is TRBV9, with TRBD2 matching over 9 bases. CDR3 length: 16 residues. J gave up 2 bases and V 2 bases, and 7 bases lay outside the gene matches. Germline V gene data show CDR1 as SGDLS and CDR2 as YYNGEE. DNA for the CDR3: TGTGCCAGCAGCGTCGAGCGGGGGGCCATTCAAGAGACCCAGTACTTC. This translates into CASSVERGAIQETQYF.

This CDR3 reads CAISEQRGGLYNEQFF. The CDR3, as DNA: TGTGCCATCAGTGAACAGCGGGGCGGCTTATACAATGAGCAGTTCTTC. The chain uses TRBV10-3 and TRBJ2-1, with 7 bases aligning to TRBD2. Germline CDR1 is ENHRY and CDR2 is SYGVKD. The CDR3 length is 16 residues. V shed 3 bases and J 4 bases; nucleotides not matched to a gene: 9.

Worth noting for this clonotype: At one end the junction does not follow the germline gene, possibly because of a read error. CDR3 protein: CAVSEGTGANEQFF. The CDR3 region has the DNA TGTGCCGTCAGTGAAGGGACAGGGGCGAATGAGCAGTTCTTC. The chain carries TRBV10-3 and TRBJ2-1; TRBD1 matches at 10 bases. Germline CDR1 reads ENHRY; CDR2 reads SYGVKD. The CDR3 spans 14 residues.

Only a few counts were recorded for this clonotype. This chain uses TRBV7-9 with TRBJ2-7; D might be TRBD2 (5 bases). Trimming shortened V by 3 bases and J by 5 bases, and 11 bases separated the two germline ends. The CDR3 runs 13 residues. Looked up from germline, CDR1 is SEHNR and CDR2 is FQNEAQ (reference sequence). For the CDR3, the DNA is TGTGCCAGCAGCTTGACGGGTAGCGACGAGCAGTACTTC. Translating it yields CASSLTGSDEQYF.

The table lists this clonotype with a few counts. This sequence joins TRBV20-1 and TRBJ2-3, with D perhaps matching TRBD2 (6 bases). The ends were cut back, 5 bases at V and 1 base at J, with 19 bases in the middle. CDR1 DFQATT and CDR2 SNEGSKA come from the germline V gene (reference sequence). The CDR3 runs to 16 residues. CDR3 region: CSAANIRGKRTDTQYF. The CDR3 nucleotides are TGCAGTGCTGCAAACATCCGGGGGAAGCGCACAGATACGCAGTATTTT.